This T cell receptor beta chain was captured in a study of T-cell reconstitution after alpha-beta-depleted transplantation in children. Broader study findings: There were reportedly several hundred expanded graft clones from which alpha-beta T cells came about two months after transplant.

This clonotype occurred many times. Its antigen is not known. Unique molecular identifiers were used to barcode this TCRbeta library. TCRdb independently ran MiXCR on the PCR reads; one entry per CDR3 protein. The profile shows roughly 300,000 distinct CDR3 sequences, approximately 10% of them singletons. The clonotype comes from a male patient aged 2-15 years who had a stem cell transplant for chronic granulomatous disease, so the T cells may come from the graft donor. The material was peripheral blood, obtained 180 days after TCRalphabeta/CD19-depleted stem cell transplant.

CDR3 loop: CASSGPSGTKNQPQHF. The CDR3 DNA reads TGTGCCAGCAGCGGCCCCTCCGGGACAAAGAATCAGCCCCAGCATTTT. The rearrangement joins TRBV6-2 or TRBV6-3 to TRBJ1-5; a possible D gene is TRBD1 (6 bases). In germline, CDR1 is MNHEY, CDR2 SVGEGT. V was cut by 6 bases and J by 4 bases, with 19 bases left in between. The CDR3 covers 16 residues.